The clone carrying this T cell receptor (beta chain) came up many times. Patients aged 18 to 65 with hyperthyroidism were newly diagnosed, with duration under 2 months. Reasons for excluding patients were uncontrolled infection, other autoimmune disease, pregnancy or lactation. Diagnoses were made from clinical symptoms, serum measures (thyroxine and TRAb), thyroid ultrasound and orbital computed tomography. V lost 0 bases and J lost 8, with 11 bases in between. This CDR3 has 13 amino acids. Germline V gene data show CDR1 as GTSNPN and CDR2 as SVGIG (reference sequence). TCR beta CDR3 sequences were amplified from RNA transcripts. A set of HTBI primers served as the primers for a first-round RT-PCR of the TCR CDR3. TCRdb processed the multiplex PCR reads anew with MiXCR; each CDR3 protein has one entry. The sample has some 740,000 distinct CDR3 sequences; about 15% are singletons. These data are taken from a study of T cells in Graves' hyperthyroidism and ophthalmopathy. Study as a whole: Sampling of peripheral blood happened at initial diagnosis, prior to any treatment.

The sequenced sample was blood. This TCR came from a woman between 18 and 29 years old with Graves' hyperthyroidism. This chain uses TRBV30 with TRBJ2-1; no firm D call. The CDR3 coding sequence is TGTGCCTGGAGTGTCGTTCAGGTCCATGAGCAGTTCTTC. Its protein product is CAWSVVQVHEQFF.